The source of this T cell receptor beta chain is a study of T cells after yellow fever vaccination. This clonotype appeared a few times. V was pared by 2 bases and J by 1 base, with 3 bases of the junction left unmatched. The CDR3 length is 15 residues. Germline loops: CDR1 SGHRS, CDR2 YFSETQ. TCRdb passed the 5' RACE reads through MiXCR, listing each CDR3 protein once. This repertoire shows roughly 340,000 distinct CDR3 sequences, about 4% found once; its top ten account for roughly a quarter. This sequence originates from a man between 18 and 35 years old who received the YFV17D yellow fever vaccine. V is TRBV5-1 and J is TRBJ1-5; 7 bases match TRBD1. Sample: PBMCs, taken 5 days after the yellow fever booster vaccination. The CDR3 nucleotides are TGCGCCAGCAGCTTACAGGGGATGAGCAATCAGCCCCAGCATTTT. Residues: CASSLQGMSNQPQHF.